The next 12 T cell receptor beta chains were all read from a single sample in a study of CD8 T cells in ankylosing spondylitis. Overall study findings and caveats: Typical of ankylosing spondylitis blood, it appeared, was a TCR beta motif of under 10 highly homologous variants.

TCRdb reprocessed the 5' RACE reads via MiXCR and lists one record per CDR3 protein. This table holds 100,000 to 150,000 distinct CDR3 sequences, approximately 17% found once. Antigen specificity for these receptors is unknown. The specimen sequenced was blood, either unsorted or a sorted T cell fraction (not recorded which). The receptors come from a male donor with ankylosing spondylitis.

This chain links TRBV10-3 with TRBJ2-2; TRBD1 matches 9 bases. The CDR3 totals 17 residues. V lost 6 bases to trimming and J lost 3 bases; unmatched junction nucleotides: 11. The germline CDR1 and CDR2 sequences are ENHRY and SYGVKD. This CDR3 reads CAISVPRDREDTGELFF. The DNA of the CDR3 is TGTGCCATCAGCGTTCCTCGGGACAGGGAGGACACCGGGGAGCTGTTTTTT.

This clonotype was counted only a few times. The J gene is TRBJ2-5, the V gene TRBV12-3 or TRBV12-4, with unresolved D. The CDR3 contains 13 residues. With 3 bases removed from V and 2 bases from J, the gap between germline ends came to 7 bases. CDR3 sequence (DNA): TGTGCCAGCAGTTTTGGCAGACAAGAGACCCAGTACTTC. As protein: CASSFGRQETQYF.

The rearrangement links TRBV28 to TRBJ2-7; D remains ambiguous. Trimming left V 1 base short and J 5 bases short, with 15 bases between. In germline, CDR1 is MDHEN, CDR2 SYDVKM. There are 15 residues in the CDR3. The CDR3 DNA reads as TGTGCCAGCAGTTTATTCGGACGGAAGTTTCACGAGCAGTACTTC. This gives the protein CASSLFGRKFHEQYF.

This clonotype has only a few counts. V is TRBV6-5 and J is TRBJ2-5; maybe TRBD1 (6 bases). The CDR3 is made up of 14 amino acids. The germline CDR1 and CDR2 sequences are MNHEY and SVGAGI. V lost 2 bases, J lost 5 bases, and 12 bases lay in between. CDR3 loop: CASSYRGGGETQYF. Written as DNA, the CDR3 is TGTGCCAGCAGTTACCGTGGGGGCGGTGAGACCCAGTACTTC.

This chain connects TRBV15 to TRBJ2-7, with D possibly matching TRBD2 (5 bases). Trimming cost V 2 bases and J 6 bases, with 8 bases left between them. Germline lookup yields CDR1 LNHNV and CDR2 YYDKDF (reference sequence). The CDR3 has 12 residues. The CDR3 nucleotides read TGTGCCACCAGCAGACTAGCTTCCGAGCAGTACTTC. Translating gives CATSRLASEQYF.

This clonotype was seen a few times. The chain has TRBV27 and TRBJ2-2; D is unclear. Looked up from germline, CDR1 is MNHEY and CDR2 is SMNVEV (reference sequence). V lost 5 bases, J lost 6 bases, and 13 bases lay in between. The CDR3 loop spans 14 amino acids. The chain's CDR3 is CASSPEWVSGELFF. CDR3 in DNA: TGTGCCAGCAGTCCGGAATGGGTTTCCGGGGAGCTGTTTTTT.

The chain uses TRBV18 and TRBJ2-7; D ambiguous. CDR1 is KGHSH, CDR2 LQKENI, per germline. The CDR3 loop spans 12 amino acids. Trimming took 2 bases from V and 2 from J, leaving 4 bases between them. CDR3 loop: CASSPATYEQYF. The DNA of the CDR3 is TGTGCCAGCTCACCAGCTACCTACGAGCAGTACTTC.

This clonotype was picked up a small number of times. This chain joins TRBV9 and TRBJ2-7; D is unresolved. V was shortened by 0 bases and J by 3 bases, with 4 bases between the two germline ends. Germline V gene sequence: CDR1 SGDLS, CDR2 YYNGEE. The CDR3 runs 12 residues. The CDR3 DNA follows: TGTGCCAGCAGCGTAGACGGCTACGAGCAGTACTTC. Translated, it gives CASSVDGYEQYF.

The table lists this clonotype with a few counts. This rearrangement joins TRBV7-6 to TRBJ2-7; D is unresolved. Per germline, CDR1 SGHVS and CDR2 FNYEAQ. Trimming took off 5 bases at V and 1 base at J, with 12 bases between the two ends. CDR3 size: 14 residues. In nucleotides, the CDR3 is TGTGCCAGCAGCCCGGGCCATCGGTCCTACGAGCAGTACTTC. This codes for CASSPGHRSYEQYF.

The CDR3 is CASSTGVRTGELFF. The DNA for the CDR3 is TGTGCCAGCAGCACAGGGGTACGCACCGGGGAGCTGTTTTTT. V gene TRBV27 combines with J gene TRBJ2-2; 7 bases line up with TRBD1. Germline-derived CDR1 and CDR2 are MNHEY and SMNVEV (reference sequence). The CDR3 has 14 residues. V dropped 6 bases and J dropped 4; count of bases not matched to a gene: 5.

This chain uses TRBV3-1 with TRBJ1-2; 7 bases line up with TRBD1. V lost 1 base and J lost 8; bases outside the gene matches: 4. The CDR3 totals 13 residues. Germline assignment: CDR1 LGHDT and CDR2 YNNKEL (reference sequence). CDR3 region: CASSQGTGEGYTF. In DNA form, the CDR3 reads TGTGCCAGCAGCCAAGGAACAGGGGAGGGCTACACCTTC.

This chain links TRBV12-3 or TRBV12-4 with TRBJ2-2; D may be TRBD2 (5 bases). V gave up 3 bases and J gave up 0 bases, with 5 bases separating them. The length of the CDR3 is 14 residues. CDR3 nucleotide sequence: TGTGCCAGCAGTTTTAGCGCGAACACCGGGGAGCTGTTTTTT. It codes for CASSFSANTGELFF.